This T cell receptor beta chain was captured by sequencing in a study of T cell repertoires in cytomegalovirus infection. At the level of the study: Recently described HLA-C-restricted plus well-studied HLA-B-restricted CMV epitopes were used. Public TCR beta signatures indicated both CMV infection and matching HLA type. Study-wide findings and caveats: HLA-C-restricted CMV-specific TCR beta clonotypes prevailed in the ex vivo response. Carriers of CMV plus the relevant HLA were identified by cumulative public TCR beta family frequency.

Details on this clonotype: The antigen remains undetermined.

The CDR3 runs 15 residues. Germline V lookup: CDR1 SGDLS, CDR2 YYNGEE. V shed 0 bases and J shed 4 bases, with 13 bases lying between them. TCRdb analysed the reads with MiXCR anew, one entry per CDR3 protein. This table has around 360,000 distinct CDR3 sequences, approximately 30% appearing once. This clonotype was sampled from a human donor in good health (CMV status not recorded). Some clones in this sample may be carry-over from other donors' samples. The sample in question was cultured PBMCs, obtained from culture after CMV antigen stimulation. The rearrangement joins TRBV9 to TRBJ2-5; D perhaps matches TRBD1 (5 bases). The CDR3 region is CASSVATGGAETQYF. As DNA, the CDR3 is TGTGCCAGCAGCGTAGCTACTGGTGGGGCAGAGACCCAGTACTTC. Combining the CDR3 with reference TRBV9 and TRBJ2-5 gives the whole variable domain DSGVTQTPKHLITATGQRVTLRCSPRSGDLSVYWYQQSLDQGLQFLIQYYNGEERAKGNILERFSAQQFPDLHSELNLSSLELGDSALYFCASSVATGGAETQYFGPGTRLLVL.